The rows below give T cell receptor beta chains drawn from one sample of a study of blood T cell repertoires in COVID-19. Sequencing was performed with immunoSEQ multiplex PCR; in TCRdb, only in-frame clones are kept and a portion is missing. Of some 200,000 clones listed, about 91% are singletons. Source material: PBMCs or T cells enriched from blood (not recorded which). The receptors originated from a man aged 18 to 29 with acute COVID-19. Each CDR3 is given with its conserved first and last residue. Each record gives: D gene, clone size, V gene, J gene, CDR3 DNA, CDR3 protein. A D gene is named only where the DNA matches it firmly. Clone size is not always given. Where it is, it says once, few, many or a class for expanded clones.

-	-	TRBV9	TRBJ1-2	TGTGCCAGCAGCGGGTTACCTCAGTCCTATGGCTACACCTTC	CASSGLPQSYGYTF
-	-	TRBV9	TRBJ1-5	TGTGCCAGCAGCGCGGGACTGAATAGCAATCAGCCCCAGCATTTT	CASSAGLNSNQPQHF
-	-	TRBV7-9	TRBJ1-4	TGTGCCAGCAGCCCCACTCTAGGCGGCGGCTGGGAAAAACTGTTTTTT	CASSPTLGGGWEKLFF
TRBD2	-	TRBV28	TRBJ2-3	TGTGCCAGCAGTTTTAGCTTCCGGGACCTCCTTAATTGGGCTAGCGGGTCAAGCACAGATACGCAGTATTTT	CASSFSFRDLLNWASGSSTDTQYF
TRBD1	-	TRBV24-1	TRBJ2-2	TGTGCCACCAGTGATCGCAAGATCAGTCAGGGGGACGGGGAGCTGTTTTTT	CATSDRKISQGDGELFF
TRBD1	-	TRBV5-4	TRBJ2-1	TGTGCCAGCAGCGCACGGGACAGGCCTAATGAGCAGTTCTTC	CASSARDRPNEQFF
TRBD2	-	TRBV13	TRBJ2-1	TGTGCCAGCAGCTTATACCCCGGGACTAACCACCGGCCGCTCTTC	CASSLYPGTNHRPLF
-	-	TRBV5-1	TRBJ1-1	TGCGCCAGCAGCTTCGGGGGTAAGAACACTGAAGCTTTCTTT	CASSFGGKNTEAFF
TRBD1	-	TRBV28	TRBJ2-7	TGTGCCAGCAGTTCCTTCTCCGACAGGGGGATTTCCTACGAGCAGTACTTC	CASSSFSDRGISYEQYF
-	-	TRBV28	TRBJ1-2	TGTGCCAGCAGTTTGGTGGAGCGGGCCCGCTATGGCTACACCTTC	CASSLVERARYGYTF
-	-	TRBV7-9	TRBJ1-2	TGTGCCAGCATCACCACCCAAAAGGGGATGAGCTATGGCTACACCTTC	CASITTQKGMSYGYTF
-	-	TRBV11-2	TRBJ2-5	TGTGCCAGCAGCTTAGATCGAGGAAGCCAAGAGACCCAGTACTTC	CASSLDRGSQETQYF
-	-	TRBV27	TRBJ2-1	TGTGCCAGCAGGGTCGGAGACTCCTACAATGAGCAGTTCTTC	CASRVGDSYNEQFF
-	-	TRBV4-1	TRBJ2-7	TGCGCCAGCAGCCTCGAACCCGGTCCGGGGAACGAGCAGTACTTC	CASSLEPGPGNEQYF
TRBD1	-	TRBV28	TRBJ1-1	TGTGCCAGCCGAGTTCCTAGGGGACAGGGAGCTGGTGAAGCTTTCTTT	CASRVPRGQGAGEAFF
-	once	TRBV18	TRBJ2-7	TGTGCCAACCCCCGGGACATTAACTACGAGCAGTACTTC	CANPRDINYEQYF
-	-	TRBV28	TRBJ1-2	TGTGCCAGCAGTTTAGTCTCTGCCCCGCTACGGGAGGATGGCTACACCTTC	CASSLVSAPLREDGYTF
-	once	TRBV29-1	TRBJ1-4	TGCAGCGTTACATCAGGGATCTACGAAAAACTGTTTTTT	CSVTSGIYEKLFF
-	-	TRBV11-2	TRBJ2-3	TGTGCCAGCAGCTTAGCGGGAGTTGGAGATACGCAGTATTTT	CASSLAGVGDTQYF
TRBD2	-	TRBV10-3	TRBJ2-3	TGTGCCATCAGTGATTCTCGGCGGGAGTCTGGCACAGATACGCAGTATTTT	CAISDSRRESGTDTQYF
TRBD1	-	TRBV3-1/TRBV3-2	TRBJ1-1	TGTGCCAGCAGCCGGGACAGAGCGAACACTGAAGCTTTCTTT	CASSRDRANTEAFF
TRBD1	few	TRBV28	TRBJ1-1	TGTGCCAGCAGTTTGACAGGGGGACCTGAAGCTTTCTTT	CASSLTGGPEAFF
-	-	TRBV9	TRBJ2-7	TGTGCCAGCAGCCTCCGAGGGGAGGTCTACGAGCAGTACTTC	CASSLRGEVYEQYF
-	-	TRBV14	TRBJ2-1	TGTGCCAGCAGCCAAGTCGTGGGGAAGGGGCCCAATGAGCAGTTCTTC	CASSQVVGKGPNEQFF
-	-	TRBV6-5	TRBJ1-2	TGTGCCAGCAGCGCCTCAGGGCTTGATGGCTACACCTTC	CASSASGLDGYTF
TRBD1	-	TRBV7-3	TRBJ2-1	TGTGCCAGCAGCTTGGACAGGGGGTCCTACAATGAGCAGTTCTTC	CASSLDRGSYNEQFF
TRBD1	-	TRBV4-2	TRBJ1-1	TGTGCCAGCAGCCCTTCGAGGGGGCTTCTGAACACTGAAGCTTTCTTT	CASSPSRGLLNTEAFF
TRBD1	-	TRBV11-2	TRBJ2-1	TGTGCCAGCAGCCACGGGACAGACTCGGAGTTCTTC	CASSHGTDSEFF
-	-	TRBV30	TRBJ1-2	TGTGCCTGGCCGGGCAGTCTAGGGGGTATGGGGGGCTACACCTTC	CAWPGSLGGMGGYTF
-	-	TRBV30	TRBJ2-2	TGTGCCTGGGCGTTCGGGAGCAACACCGGGGAGCTGTTTTTT	CAWAFGSNTGELFF
-	-	TRBV28	TRBJ2-2	TGTGCCAGCTCTCCTCTCCGAGGGTCGAACACCGGGGAGCTGTTTTTT	CASSPLRGSNTGELFF
TRBD2	-	TRBV7-9	TRBJ2-1	TGTGCCAGCAGCTTAGGGCCGACTAGCAAGCAGCAGTTCTTC	CASSLGPTSKQQFF
TRBD1	-	TRBV5-1	TRBJ2-3	TGCGCCAGCAGCATAGGGGGCACCACAGATACGCAGTATTTT	CASSIGGTTDTQYF
TRBD1	-	TRBV14	TRBJ2-3	TGTGCCAGCAGCCCAAGAGGGACAGGGATCACAGATACGCAGTATTTT	CASSPRGTGITDTQYF
-	once	TRBV10-3	TRBJ2-7	TGTGCCATCACCAGACAGGGAGGCAACGAGCAGTACTTC	CAITRQGGNEQYF
TRBD1	-	TRBV30	TRBJ2-2	TGTGCCTGTCCTAGGGGGCCTGTCACCGGGGAGCTGTTTTTT	CACPRGPVTGELFF
-	-	TRBV6-5	TRBJ1-5	TGTGCCAGCAGTTACTCCCCAGGGGTCCAGCCCCAGCATTTT	CASSYSPGVQPQHF
-	-	TRBV28	TRBJ2-1	TGTGCCAGCAGTTTATACAGGGGGGGGAGTGATGAGCAGTTCTTC	CASSLYRGGSDEQFF
-	few	TRBV28	TRBJ1-2	TGTGCCAGCAGTTTGGCTAAAGTCCCTCCACAGTATCGGGGCTATGGCTACACCTTC	CASSLAKVPPQYRGYGYTF
TRBD1	-	TRBV2	TRBJ1-2	TGTGCCAGCAGTCAAGGACAGGGACGCTACACCTTC	CASSQGQGRYTF
-	-	TRBV7-9	TRBJ2-7	TGTGCCAGCAGCTCAGGACAGAGCTCCTACGAGCAGTACTTC	CASSSGQSSYEQYF
-	-	TRBV5-1	TRBJ2-2	TGCGCCAGCAGCTTAACTACAGGGAGTTCTACCGGGGAGCTGTTTTTT	CASSLTTGSSTGELFF
-	-	TRBV24-1	TRBJ2-7	TGTGCCACCAGTGATCCAACACTAGGGCACTCCTACGAGCAGTACTTC	CATSDPTLGHSYEQYF